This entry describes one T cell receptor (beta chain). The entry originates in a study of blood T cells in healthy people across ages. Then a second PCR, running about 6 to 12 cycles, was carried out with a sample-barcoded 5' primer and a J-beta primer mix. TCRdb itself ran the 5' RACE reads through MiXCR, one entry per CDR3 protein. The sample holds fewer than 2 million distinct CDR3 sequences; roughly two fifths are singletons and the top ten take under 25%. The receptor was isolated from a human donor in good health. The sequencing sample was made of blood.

The CDR3 loop is CASRAGTGDAFGEAFF. In nucleotides, the CDR3 is TGTGCCAGCAGGGCCGGGACAGGGGACGCGTTCGGTGAAGCTTTCTTT. This chain joins TRBV7-9 and TRBJ1-1; 10 bases are a match to TRBD1. The germline CDR1 and CDR2 sequences are SEHNR and FQNEAQ (reference sequence). This CDR3 is built from 16 residues. After removal of 6 bases from V and 7 bases from J, the junction contained 14 bases not matched to a gene.